Below are 20 T cell receptor beta chains sequenced from a single sample in a study of blood T cell repertoires in COVID-19. Measured with immunoSEQ multiplex PCR; TCRdb has only the in-frame clones, and not every one. The sample consists of tens of thousands of clones, around 87% of them appearing once. The source material was peripheral blood. The receptors shown here come from a human donor in a cohort sampled during active COVID-19.

The chain couples TRBV19 to TRBJ2-5; 9 bases map to TRBD1. This CDR3 spans 16 amino acids. V lost 5 bases and J lost 1; bases outside the gene matches: 8. Germline CDR1 reads LNHDA; CDR2 reads SQIVND (reference sequence). This chain's CDR3 is CASSPRQGGGQETQYF. The CDR3 DNA follows: TGTGCCAGTAGTCCCCGACAGGGGGGCGGCCAAGAGACCCAGTACTTC.

As to this clone: The junction departs from germline at one end; a sequencing error may be responsible. The chain is built from TRBV28 and TRBJ2-7; tentatively, D is TRBD1 (5 bases). The CDR3 runs 15 residues. CDR1 is MDHEN, CDR2 SYDVKM, per germline. For the CDR3, the DNA is TGTGCCAGCAGTTTCAACAGGCCAGGCTCCCACGAGCAGTACTTC. It specifies CASSFNRPGSHEQYF.

The chain carries TRBV29-1 and TRBJ2-5, with 9 nucleotides matching TRBD1. Looked up from germline, CDR1 is SQVTM and CDR2 is ANQGSEA. Losses at the gene ends were 7 bases for V and 4 bases for J; bases not matched to a gene: 4. The CDR3 contains 12 residues. CDR3 protein: CSAGQGIETQYF. CDR3 sequence (DNA): TGCAGCGCAGGACAGGGGATAGAGACCCAGTACTTC.

V usage is TRBV27 and J usage is TRBJ2-3; 8 bases are shared with TRBD2. Germline V gene sequence: CDR1 MNHEY, CDR2 SMNVEV (reference sequence). The V and J ends lost 2 bases and 0 bases, in that order; junction bases with no gene match: 1. The length of the CDR3 is 15 residues. In nucleotides, the CDR3 is TGTGCCAGCAGTTTACAGCGGGGGAGCACAGATACGCAGTATTTT. It encodes CASSLQRGSTDTQYF.

The J gene is TRBJ2-3, the V gene TRBV6-2 or TRBV6-3; the match to TRBD2 covers 7 bases. The CDR3 totals 16 residues. V shed 0 bases and J 1 base; nucleotides not matched to a gene: 4. The germline V gene has CDR1 MNHEY and CDR2 SVGEGT. The CDR3 is CASSYSSGGGTDTQYF. CDR3 DNA: TGTGCCAGCAGTTACTCGTCGGGAGGTGGCACAGATACGCAGTATTTT.

The rearrangement joins TRBV5-6 to TRBJ2-2; a possible D gene is TRBD2 (6 bases). V was shortened by 3 bases and J by 2 bases, with 14 bases between the two germline ends. This CDR3 has 16 amino acids. CDR1 SGHDT and CDR2 YYEEEE come from the germline V gene. The CDR3 DNA reads TGTGCCAGCAGCTCCCGTTGGGGGACTAACACCGGGGAGCTGTTTTTT. This gives the protein CASSSRWGTNTGELFF. Supplemented by reference TRBV5-6 and TRBJ2-2, the full variable domain reads DAGVTQSPTHLIKTRGQQVTLRCSPKSGHDTVSWYQQALGQGPQFIFQYYEEEERQRGNFPDRFSGHQFPNYSSELNVNALLLGDSALYLCASSSRWGTNTGELFFGEGSRLTVL.

The V and J genes are TRBV5-5 and TRBJ1-3, with D perhaps TRBD1 (6 bases). The CDR3 has 15 residues. V lost 4 bases, J lost 4 bases, and 15 bases lay in between. The germline V gene has CDR1 SGHKS and CDR2 YYEKEE (reference sequence). The CDR3 DNA is TGTGCCAGCAGCCTCTCGCAGGGGTCGGGAAACACCATATATTTT. It codes for CASSLSQGSGNTIYF.

The V and J genes are TRBV28 and TRBJ2-3; D unclear. CDR3 length equals 11 residues. Trimming took off 5 bases at V and 6 bases at J, with 6 bases between the two ends. Germline CDR1 is MDHEN and CDR2 is SYDVKM. The CDR3, as DNA: TGTGCCAGCAGTCCCAGGGATACGCAGTATTTT. It is translated as CASSPRDTQYF.

This CDR3 reads CASSETGGAGANVLTF. In DNA form, the CDR3 reads TGTGCCAGCAGCGAGACAGGGGGCGCAGGGGCCAACGTCCTGACTTTC. The chain employs TRBV7-8 and TRBJ2-6, with 10 bases identical to TRBD1. CDR3 length: 16 residues. Germline values: CDR1 SGHVS, CDR2 FQNEAQ. With V trimmed by 5 bases and J by 4 bases, 5 bases remained unmatched.

The J gene is TRBJ1-2, the V gene TRBV28; 7 bases fit TRBD1. The V gene end was trimmed by 8 bases and the J gene end by 4 bases; junction bases not matched to a gene: 10. In germline, CDR1 is MDHEN, CDR2 SYDVKM. There are 14 residues in the CDR3. DNA of the CDR3: TGTGCCAGCGTACAGGGGCTGCGGAGCTATGGCTACACCTTC. This sequence encodes CASVQGLRSYGYTF.

V gene TRBV5-1 combines with J gene TRBJ1-5, with 8 bases aligning to TRBD1. The V and J ends lost 4 bases and 7 bases, in that order; junction bases with no gene match: 7. The V gene's germline CDR1 is SGHRS and CDR2 YFSETQ. This CDR3 region has 14 residues. This chain's CDR3 is CASSAGTGEQPQHF. Written as DNA, the CDR3 is TGCGCCAGCAGCGCAGGGACAGGCGAACAGCCCCAGCATTTT. The entire variable domain, with the rest obtained from reference TRBV5-1 and TRBJ1-5, is as follows: KAGVTQTPRYLIKTRGQQVTLSCSPISGHRSVSWYQQTPGQGLQFLFEYFSETQRNKGNFPGRFSGRQFSNSRSEMNVSTLELGDSALYLCASSAGTGEQPQHFGDGTRLSIL.

This clone appeared a few times. The gene calls are TRBV28 and TRBJ2-2; 12 nucleotides align to TRBD2. The junction had 8 bases not matched to a gene; V was cut back by 3 bases and J by 6 bases. The CDR3 spans 17 residues. CDR1 is MDHEN and CDR2 is SYDVKM in the germline V gene. CDR3 DNA sequence: TGTGCCAGCAGTTTGTGGGAGCTAGCGGGAGGGCCCGGGGAGCTGTTTTTT. Its protein product is CASSLWELAGGPGELFF.

This clone was seen only a few times. The genes are TRBV4-2 and TRBJ2-7; tentatively, D is TRBD2 (5 bases). The CDR3 is 15 residues long. The V end lost 3 bases, the J end lost 2 bases, and 14 bases lay between the germline ends. Germline V gene sequence: CDR1 LGHNA, CDR2 YNFKEQ. This CDR3 reads CASSQYAGSAYEQYF. The CDR3 coding sequence is TGTGCCAGCAGCCAGTACGCGGGCAGCGCCTACGAGCAGTACTTC.

This chain joins TRBV19 and TRBJ1-3, with no clear D. Germline V gives CDR1 LNHDA, CDR2 SQIVND (reference sequence). Between the trimmed V and J ends, which lost 5 bases and 4 bases, there was a span of 9 bases. CDR3 length: 13 amino acids. The CDR3 loop reads CASSRVMGNTIYF. CDR3 DNA: TGTGCCAGTAGTCGAGTAATGGGAAACACCATATATTTT.

This sequence joins TRBV24-1 and TRBJ1-2, with D possibly matching TRBD1 (6 bases). Per germline, CDR1 KGHDR and CDR2 SFDVKD. The germline V and J ends were trimmed by 8 bases and 2 bases, with 14 bases remaining between them. The CDR3 totals 14 residues. CDR3 sequence: CATKRTDGNYGYTF. CDR3 bases: TGTGCCACCAAAAGGACAGATGGGAACTATGGCTACACCTTC.

This clone has a single count. This rearrangement joins TRBV19 to TRBJ2-2; 9 bases match TRBD1. Per the germline V gene, CDR1 is LNHDA and CDR2 is SQIVND (reference sequence). The V gene end was trimmed by 4 bases and the J gene end by 6 bases; junction bases not matched to a gene: 6. The CDR3 runs to 15 residues. CDR3 sequence reads: CASSTGDRVAGELFF. The CDR3 nucleotides read TGTGCCAGTAGTACCGGGGACAGGGTGGCCGGGGAGCTGTTTTTT.

V gene TRBV9 combines with J gene TRBJ1-5, with TRBD1 as a possible D gene (6 bases). The CDR3 covers 14 residues. Trimming removed 5 bases from V and 1 base from J, with 10 bases in between. The germline V gene has CDR1 SGDLS and CDR2 YYNGEE. CDR3 sequence: CASSTGLSNQPQHF. The CDR3, as DNA: TGTGCCAGCAGTACAGGGTTGAGCAATCAGCCCCAGCATTTT.

The CDR3 protein is CASSETSGRFYEQYF. CDR3 nucleotides: TGTGCCAGCAGTGAAACTAGCGGGAGGTTCTACGAGCAGTACTTC. This sequence joins TRBV6-1 and TRBJ2-7; 12 nucleotides match TRBD2. The junction had 2 bases not matched to a gene; V was cut back by 2 bases and J by 3 bases. Per germline, CDR1 MNHNS and CDR2 SASEGT. The CDR3 runs to 15 residues.

The chain carries TRBV28 and TRBJ2-3; no firm D call. Looked up from germline, CDR1 is MDHEN and CDR2 is SYDVKM. The CDR3 runs to 14 residues. The V and J ends lost 2 bases and 5 bases respectively, with 11 bases between them. CDR3 DNA sequence: TGTGCCAGCAGTTTACACCCCCGGGTAGATACGCAGTATTTT. As protein: CASSLHPRVDTQYF.

The chain employs TRBV7-3 and TRBJ2-1; D might be TRBD2 (5 bases). V lost 3 bases and J lost 0, with 12 bases in between. CDR3 length: 16 residues. Germline loops: CDR1 SGHTA, CDR2 FQGTGA. DNA for the CDR3: TGTGCCAGCAGCTTGGGAGTAGCCGACTCCTACAATGAGCAGTTCTTC. Its protein is CASSLGVADSYNEQFF. The full variable domain, rest sourced from reference TRBV7-3 and TRBJ2-1, is GAGVSQTPSNKVTEKGKYVELRCDPISGHTALYWYRQSLGQGPEFLIYFQGTGAADDSGLPNDRFFAVRPEGSVSTLKIQRTERGDSAVYLCASSLGVADSYNEQFFGPGTRLTVL.